The 8 T cell receptor beta chains listed next were all sequenced from one sample in a study of blood T cell repertoires in COVID-19. Produced via immunoSEQ multiplex PCR; TCRdb's table is partial and in-frame only. Of about 250,000 clones in the sample, roughly nine tenths were seen once. The sample was peripheral blood. Source of these receptors: a man aged 18 to 35 with active or convalescent COVID-19.

This clone was recorded once. The chain couples TRBV5-4 to TRBJ2-7, with TRBD1 as a possible D gene (6 bases). Between the trimmed V and J ends, which lost 7 bases and 0 bases, there was a span of 11 bases. This CDR3 region has 13 residues. Germline lookup yields CDR1 SGHNT and CDR2 YYREEE (reference sequence). CDR3 residues: CASRLRGSYEQYF. The CDR3 coding sequence is TGTGCCAGCCGACTCAGGGGCTCCTACGAGCAGTACTTC.

The chain uses TRBV7-2 and TRBJ1-2; 7 positions agree with TRBD1. Germline CDR1 is SGHTA and CDR2 is FQGNSA. J gave up 8 bases and V 5 bases, and 14 bases lay outside the gene matches. This CDR3 has 15 residues. Here the CDR3 DNA reads TGTGCCAGCAGCCCCGGGACAGACTATTCCTCCGGCTACACCTTC. It translates to CASSPGTDYSSGYTF.

The J gene is TRBJ2-2, the V gene TRBV7-9, with 10 bases fitting TRBD2. The CDR3 is 19 amino acids. V was pared by 4 bases and J by 2 bases, with 13 bases of the junction left unmatched. CDR1 and CDR2 from the germline V gene are SEHNR and FQNEAQ (reference sequence). CDR3 loop: CASSSVGSGRALNTGELFF. CDR3 in DNA: TGTGCCAGCAGCTCCGTTGGCAGCGGGAGGGCCTTAAACACCGGGGAGCTGTTTTTT. Full variable domain (outside the CDR3, taken from reference TRBV7-9 and TRBJ2-2): DTGVSQNPRHKITKRGQNVTFRCDPISEHNRLYWYRQTLGQGPEFLTYFQNEAQLEKSRLLSDRFSAERPKGSFSTLEIQRTEQGDSAMYLCASSSVGSGRALNTGELFFGEGSRLTVL.

This chain connects TRBV15 to TRBJ2-7; D gene unclear. The CDR3 extends over 12 amino acids. Germline V gene data show CDR1 as LNHNV and CDR2 as YYDKDF (reference sequence). V was clipped by 4 bases and J by 6 bases, with 10 bases between them. The CDR3 DNA reads as TGTGCCACCAGCAAAAAGGCAGGCGAGCAGTACTTC. Its translation is CATSKKAGEQYF. The full variable domain, its missing parts supplied by reference TRBV15 and TRBJ2-7, is DAMVIQNPRYQVTQFGKPVTLSCSQTLNHNVMYWYQQKSSQAPKLLFHYYDKDFNNEADTPDNFQSRRPNTSFCFLDIRSPGLGDTAMYLCATSKKAGEQYFGPGTRLTVT.

The V gene is TRBV7-2, the J gene TRBJ1-1; D is ambiguous. Trimming took off 5 bases at V and 6 bases at J, with 10 bases between the two ends. Germline CDR1 and CDR2: SGHTA and FQGNSA. CDR3 length equals 12 residues. Here the CDR3 DNA reads TGTGCCAGCAGCCCCGGTAGCCCTGAAGCTTTCTTT. Its protein product is CASSPGSPEAFF.

The chain links TRBV11-2 to TRBJ2-3; unclear D gene. Per germline, CDR1 SGHAT and CDR2 FQNNGV. V lost 4 bases and J 6 bases, leaving 14 bases between the germline ends. The CDR3 is 14 amino acids. CDR3 amino acids: CASSSYIDRDTQYF. The CDR3 DNA follows: TGTGCCAGCAGCTCGTATATAGATCGGGATACGCAGTATTTT.

Concerning this clone: In the same sample, other DNA sequences code for this CDR3. The chain is built from TRBV5-1 and TRBJ1-1, with D possibly being TRBD1 (5 bases). Germline assignment: CDR1 SGHRS and CDR2 YFSETQ. CDR3 length: 14 residues. V was pared by 1 base and J by 0 bases, with 7 bases between. DNA of the CDR3: TGCGCCAGCAGCTTGCAGGGAATGAACACTGAAGCTTTCTTT. It encodes CASSLQGMNTEAFF.

This clone was observed a single time. The J gene is TRBJ1-2, the V gene TRBV7-2; 7 positions match TRBD1. V trimming: 4 bases; J trimming: 0 bases; junction bases outside the gene matches: 5. The germline V gene has CDR1 SGHTA and CDR2 FQGNSA. The CDR3 length is 15 residues. The CDR3: CASSSDRASNYGYTF. The CDR3 coding sequence is TGTGCCAGCAGCTCAGACAGGGCATCTAACTATGGCTACACCTTC.